This TCR beta chain was profiled in a study of T cell responses to AZD1222 COVID-19 vaccine (dated by TCRdb to about 2021). At the level of the whole study: A total of around 240 trial participants underwent TCR sequencing, of whom about 200 received two doses of AZD1222 and about 25 received two doses of the MenACWY control vaccine. Trial participants were enrolled by age into subgroups of 18-55, 56-69 and 70-plus years, and about 150, 27 and 61 TCR-sequenced participants, respectively, were included in these subgroups.

Comment on this clone: No antigen is known for it. No much larger clone exists at a distance of one base, and base qualities are not known.

The CDR3 regions of human TCRbeta chains were analyzed by immunosequencing. The authors' pipeline ran thus. Repertoire TCRs were checked for matches against a reference library of SARS-CoV-2-specific TCRs that had been generated using the MIRA antigen-specificity platform. Breadth was defined as the fraction of unique TCRs that were SARS-CoV-2-associated. Depth was defined as the fraction of total T cells that were SARS-CoV-2-associated. Using the MIRA data, every spike-specific TCR was mapped to the spike region that the TCR reacted to and assigned to either a CD4 or a CD8 class. Log10-transformed breadth and depth values were compared by one-way ANOVA with Sidak's multiple comparisons tests. Not all clones reach the TCRdb copy of this immuneACCESS table, which keeps in-frame sequences only. Checked studies attribute under half of the gap to unresolved V genes and leave the rest unexplained. That table furnishes V, J and clone size, whereas the DNA furnished D and trimming. This sample has 250,000 to 300,000 clones in its table, and around 93% of those were observed once. The leading ten clones occupy around 0.58% of the sample.

V is shortened by 5 bases, J by 15 bases, and the region joining them spans 19 bases. The CDR3 contains 13 residues, cysteine and phenylalanine counted. Left in the record is the CDR3 DNA by itself, 39 bases read in frame from the first base. Sequences MNHEY (CDR1) and SVGEGT (CDR2) are obtained from the germline V gene. The meaning of the sample's time point label: about 28 days (+/-7) after the second vaccine dose. AZD1222 recipients whose second dose came at about 4 weeks and those whose second dose came at about 12 weeks were combined into one group, since spike-specific TCR depth and breadth did not differ between the two schedules. Samples from vaccinated people were obtained from the UK trials COV001 and COV002, which included a single-blind randomized controlled phase 2/3 trial of AZD1222 (ChAdOx1 nCoV-19) in healthy adults. For TCRbeta chain sequencing, PBMC samples were collected from trial participants at day 0 and at day 28 after the second dose.

Overall results and qualifications from the work: Conclusions about previously exposed vaccinees are limited, since just 6 or 7 AZD1222 recipients were seropositive for SARS-CoV-2 at baseline. No day 14 peak-response samples were available, so repertoires were characterized only after the peak T cell response. Reportedly, almost half of the unique spike-specific TCRs recognized epitopes lying outside the regions that are mutated in the B.1.351 and B.1.1.7 variants. In the small 56-69-year group, the increase in depth fell short of significance, most likely because of low power. Vaccine-associated CD4 TCRs spanned the whole spike protein, with dominant responses in regions 160-218 and 743-854. A significant rise in spike-specific TCR breadth and depth was observed after two AZD1222 doses relative to day 0 and relative to MenACWY recipients. Participants were mostly white British, with more females than males. The authors suggested clonal diversity may have been underestimated.

Recombination connected TRBV6-2 or TRBV6-3 to TRBJ1-4; the D gene remains uncertain. This TCR was recovered from an adult who received the AZD1222 COVID-19 vaccine. This specimen consisted of peripheral blood, obtained 28 days after the second AZD1222 dose. The CDR3 reads as follows: CASSHYDLTGVFF. The nucleotide sequence is TGTGCCAGCAGTCACTACGATCTGACTGGAGTGTTTTTT.